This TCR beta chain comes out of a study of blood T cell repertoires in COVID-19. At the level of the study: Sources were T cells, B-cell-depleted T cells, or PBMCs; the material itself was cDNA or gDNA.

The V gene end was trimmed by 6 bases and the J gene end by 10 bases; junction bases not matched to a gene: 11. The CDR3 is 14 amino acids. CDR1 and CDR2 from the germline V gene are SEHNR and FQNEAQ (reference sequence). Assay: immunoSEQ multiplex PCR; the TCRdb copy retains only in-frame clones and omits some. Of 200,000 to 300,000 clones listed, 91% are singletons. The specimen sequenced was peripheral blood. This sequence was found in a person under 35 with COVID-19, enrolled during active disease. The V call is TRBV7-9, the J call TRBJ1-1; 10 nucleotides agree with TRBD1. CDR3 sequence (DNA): TGTGCCAGCAGTTACCGGGACAGGGGTTTAGGAGCTTTCTTT. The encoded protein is CASSYRDRGLGAFF.